This T cell receptor (beta chain) derives from a study of T cell responses to AZD1222 COVID-19 vaccine. General observations from the study: Targets within unmutated variant regions were reportedly found for nearly half of spike-specific TCRs. Recipients of two AZD1222 doses showed rising Spike-specific TCR breadth and depth. Sampled repertoires all dated from after the peak T cell response. Only a handful of AZD1222 recipients, more than 5 in all, had baseline seropositivity.

As regards this clone: Its specificity is not known.

CDR3 length: 12 residues. Trimming pared 8 bases from V and 6 bases from J, leaving 10 bases between. Germline V gene sequence: CDR1 MNHEY, CDR2 SVGAGI. The table came from immunoSEQ multiplex PCR; TCRdb's copy has only in-frame clones and leaves some out. The profile shows under 130,000 clones, more than 75% of them singletons. The chain joins TRBV6-5 to TRBJ1-4, with TRBD1 as a possible D gene (6 bases). This clonotype originated in an adult in good health. The specimen comprised peripheral blood, sampled on day 0 of AZD1222 vaccination. CDR3 amino acids: CASGGPYEKLFF. CDR3 DNA: TGTGCCAGCGGGGGGCCTTATGAAAAACTGTTTTTT.